The next 8 T cell receptor beta chains were all read from a single sample in a study of neurological immune-mediated disorders (dated by TCRdb to 2018 to 2020). Library creation used 5' RACE. TCRdb lists the instrument as Illumina HiSeq 2500. The public sequencing data were trimmed at Q25 with fastp and processed into clonotypes with MiXCR by TCRdb, which kept only in-frame beta chains. Each entry merges the rows of one CDR3 protein and shows their most common DNA and genes. Here the sample has 36,000 or so distinct CDR3 sequences; around 10% occur a single time. The ten most abundant clones make up approximately 6.9% of the sample. The sequenced material came from PBMCs. These receptors all come from a young woman with HTLV-1-associated myelopathy (HAM/TSP).

This clonotype was recorded a few times. This chain joins TRBV12-3 or TRBV12-4 and TRBJ1-2; 10 bases match TRBD1. The CDR3 loop spans 13 amino acids. J was trimmed by 7 bases and V by 3 bases; bases with no gene match: 2. CDR3 in amino acids: CASSLGTGAGYTF. The CDR3 region has the DNA TGTGCCAGCAGTTTGGGGACAGGGGCTGGCTACACCTTC.

This clonotype came up many times. V is TRBV20-1 and J is TRBJ2-4; maybe TRBD2 (5 bases). Germline V gives CDR1 DFQATT, CDR2 SNEGSKA (reference sequence). The ends were cut back, 3 bases at V and 1 base at J, with 10 bases in the middle. This CDR3 has 14 amino acids. The CDR3 nucleotides are TGCAGTGCTAGCCCGGGGAATGCCAAAAACATTCAGTACTTC. It yields the protein CSASPGNAKNIQYF.

Many counts were recorded for this clonotype. This chain links TRBV7-2 with TRBJ2-3; 10 nucleotides match TRBD2. Germline CDR1 reads SGHTA; CDR2 reads FQGNSA. CDR3 length: 19 residues. V trimming: 2 bases; J trimming: 0 bases; junction bases outside the gene matches: 11. The CDR3 spells CASSLRSLRTSGSTDTQYF. The CDR3 bases are TGTGCCAGCAGCTTACGGAGCCTCAGGACTAGCGGTAGCACAGATACGCAGTATTTT.

In its sample, this clonotype was seen many times. This chain uses TRBV7-2 with TRBJ2-1, with 10 bases that match TRBD2. This CDR3 spans 14 amino acids. Germline assignment: CDR1 SGHTA and CDR2 FQGNSA. The ends lost 3 bases at V and 12 bases at J; junction bases unmatched: 8. CDR3 sequence (DNA): TGTGCCAGCAGCTTGAGCGGGGGGGTCCGCGGGCAGTTCTTC. Amino acids: CASSLSGGVRGQFF.

By proportion, this clonotype is medium-sized. The chain couples TRBV20-1 to TRBJ1-6; D remains ambiguous. CDR3 length: 13 residues. Germline loops: CDR1 DFQATT, CDR2 SNEGSKA (reference sequence). Deletions cut 5 bases from V and 7 bases from J, with 12 bases between. As DNA, the CDR3 is TGCAGTGCTTTCCGGGGTTCGAATTCACCCCTCCACTTT. This codes for CSAFRGSNSPLHF.

There are many counts of this clonotype. The chain has TRBV19 and TRBJ2-2; either TRBD1 or TRBD2 may supply D (5 bases each). Germline V gives CDR1 LNHDA, CDR2 SQIVND (reference sequence). V lost 9 bases and J 2 bases, leaving 16 bases between the germline ends. The CDR3 spans 15 residues. CDR3 DNA: TGTGCCAGCCGGGGTTGGGGGATCAACACCGGGGAGCTGTTTTTT. It specifies CASRGWGINTGELFF.

In this sample, this clonotype turned up many times. CDR3 DNA sequence: TGTGCCAGCTCCCCATCTCATCCTGTCGGTTCTTCGCCCACCTTC. This encodes CASSPSHPVGSSPTF. The chain has TRBV18 and TRBJ1-2; D unclear. Germline values: CDR1 KGHSH, CDR2 LQKENI. The length of the CDR3 is 15 residues. V lost 6 bases and J 13 bases, leaving 27 bases between the germline ends.

This clonotype showed up many times. The rearrangement joins TRBV6-5 to TRBJ1-1; no clear D. The CDR3 runs to 15 residues. The V gene's germline CDR1 is MNHEY and CDR2 SVGAGI. V was trimmed by 2 bases and J by 0 bases, leaving 10 bases between them. The CDR3 nucleotides are TGTGCCAGCAGTTACAGCGGTGGGCTGAACACTGAAGCTTTCTTT. Protein product: CASSYSGGLNTEAFF.